A single sample gave rise to the 14 T cell receptor beta chains below, sequenced in a study of T cell repertoires in ileal Crohn's disease. The time point was: inflamed ileum from the surgical specimen. Sequencing was performed with immunoSEQ multiplex PCR; in TCRdb, only in-frame clones are kept and a portion is missing. The data show 13,000 or so clones, 70% to 80% seen once. The sequencing input was ileal tissue. The receptors shown here come from an adult with Crohn's disease.

The chain employs TRBV4-1 and TRBJ2-7; 9 bases fit TRBD1. The CDR3 spans 15 residues. Germline values: CDR1 MGHRA, CDR2 YSYEKL. The trim removed 4 bases at V and 4 bases at J, leaving 8 bases unmatched. This CDR3 reads CASSLRTGDAYEQYF. CDR3 nucleotide sequence: TGCGCCAGCAGCCTCCGGACAGGGGATGCGTACGAGCAGTACTTC.

V and J are TRBV27 and TRBJ2-2; 9 nucleotides align to TRBD2. The germline gives CDR1 MNHEY, CDR2 SMNVEV (reference sequence). The V segment lost 5 bases and the J segment 5 bases; nucleotides outside the gene matches: 9. The CDR3 extends over 16 amino acids. The CDR3 protein is CASSALGAGGTGELFF. CDR3 sequence (DNA): TGTGCCAGCAGTGCCCTGGGAGCGGGGGGTACCGGGGAGCTGTTTTTT.

This clone was picked up one time. This chain joins TRBV5-1 and TRBJ2-2, with 14 bases aligning to TRBD2. CDR1 and CDR2 from the germline V gene are SGHRS and YFSETQ. Germline trimming cut 3 bases from V and 6 bases from J; bases unmatched to any gene: 4. The CDR3 consists of 16 residues. The CDR3 here is CASSSGLAGGAGELFF. The CDR3 DNA follows: TGCGCCAGCAGCTCTGGACTAGCGGGGGGAGCCGGGGAGCTGTTTTTT.

The CDR3 DNA reads as TGTGCCACCTCGACAGGTAGCTATGGCTACACCTTC. Translated, it gives CATSTGSYGYTF. The chain joins TRBV6-5 to TRBJ1-2, with D possibly matching TRBD1 (6 bases). This CDR3 has 12 residues. Germline CDR1 and CDR2: MNHEY and SVGAGI. The germline V and J ends were trimmed by 10 bases and 4 bases, with 13 bases remaining between them.

The V call is TRBV6-4, the J call TRBJ2-3; D might be TRBD1 (8 bases). The V gene's germline CDR1 is MRHNA and CDR2 SNTAGT. The CDR3 is made up of 14 amino acids. V lost 3 bases and J 8 bases, leaving 15 bases between the germline ends. CDR3 sequence (DNA): TGTGCCAGCAGTGAGACAGGGGAGGGAGGTACGCAGTATTTT. Protein sequence: CASSETGEGGTQYF.

This clone showed up just a few times. The V and J genes are TRBV11-2 and TRBJ1-2, with D perhaps TRBD1 (6 bases). Trimming pared 4 bases from V and 8 bases from J, leaving 17 bases between. Germline CDR1 reads SGHAT; CDR2 reads FQNNGV. The CDR3 has 14 amino acids. The CDR3 region has the DNA TGTGCCAGCAGCTCAACCACAGTGGGGGCGGGCTACACCTTC. Translation: CASSSTTVGAGYTF. The full variable domain, rest sourced from reference TRBV11-2 and TRBJ1-2, is EAGVAQSPRYKIIEKRQSVAFWCNPISGHATLYWYQQILGQGPKLLIQFQNNGVVDDSQLPKDRFSAERLKGVDSTLKIQPAKLEDSAVYLCASSSTTVGAGYTFGSGTRLTVV.

The V gene is TRBV30, the J gene TRBJ2-7; no clear D. This CDR3 region has 11 residues. The V gene's germline CDR1 is GTSNPN and CDR2 SVGIG (reference sequence). V shed 0 bases and J shed 4 bases, with 4 bases lying between them. As DNA, the CDR3 is TGTGCCTGGAGTGTACGTTACGAGCAGTACTTC. It codes for CAWSVRYEQYF.

This clone was observed a single time. V and J are TRBV7-3 and TRBJ2-1, with 12 bases that match TRBD2. Unmatched junction bases numbered 3, after V lost 5 bases and J lost 4 bases. This CDR3 has 15 amino acids. Germline CDR1 SGHTA, CDR2 FQGTGA. CDR3 amino acids: CASSLGTSGYNEQFF. CDR3 in DNA: TGTGCCAGCAGCCTCGGGACTAGCGGGTACAATGAGCAGTTCTTC.

The V and J genes are TRBV7-9 and TRBJ1-2; D is possibly TRBD1 (5 bases). V lost 5 bases and J 6 bases, leaving 19 bases between the germline ends. This CDR3 has 15 amino acids. Germline loops: CDR1 SEHNR, CDR2 FQNEAQ (reference sequence). The CDR3 reads CASSETRGAMHGYTF. CDR3 DNA sequence: TGTGCCAGCAGCGAAACGCGGGGCGCCATGCATGGCTACACCTTC.

The chain employs TRBV29-1 and TRBJ1-2; D is ambiguous. Between the trimmed V and J ends, which lost 7 bases and 0 bases, there was a span of 12 bases. The germline V gene encodes CDR1 SQVTM and CDR2 ANQGSEA. The CDR3 contains 13 residues. For the CDR3, the DNA is TGCAGCGCCGAGGACGGAGCTAACTATGGCTACACCTTC. This codes for CSAEDGANYGYTF.

This clone was observed once. The chain employs TRBV19 and TRBJ1-6; possible D gene TRBD1, 6 bases. The germline V and J ends were trimmed by 4 bases and 0 bases, with 10 bases remaining between them. Germline values: CDR1 LNHDA, CDR2 SQIVND (reference sequence). The CDR3 sequence is 16 residues long. The CDR3 coding sequence is TGTGCCAGTAGTAGAGGGGGAAGCTCCTATAATTCACCCCTCCACTTT. This encodes CASSRGGSSYNSPLHF.

V usage is TRBV27 and J usage is TRBJ1-2, with TRBD1 identical over 12 bases. Trimming removed 3 bases from V and 8 bases from J; junction bases left unmatched: 13. CDR3 length: 17 residues. Germline-derived CDR1 and CDR2 are MNHEY and SMNVEV (reference sequence). The CDR3 is CASSFGTGGATTRGYTF. CDR3 bases: TGTGCCAGCAGTTTCGGGACAGGGGGCGCGACAACTCGGGGCTACACCTTC.

V gene TRBV2 combines with J gene TRBJ1-1; D gene ambiguous. Trimming took off 6 bases at V and 4 bases at J, with 12 bases between the two ends. Germline V gene sequence: CDR1 SNHLY, CDR2 FYNNEI. The CDR3 has 13 amino acids. CDR3 loop: CASSRQAVTEAFF. CDR3 nucleotide sequence: TGTGCCAGCAGCCGCCAGGCGGTCACTGAAGCTTTCTTT.

The chain joins TRBV5-4 to TRBJ2-7; 7 bases line up with TRBD2. The germline gives CDR1 SGHNT, CDR2 YYREEE (reference sequence). This CDR3 spans 15 amino acids. The junction had 3 bases not matched to a gene; V was cut back by 0 bases and J by 0 bases. CDR3 loop: CASSLGLAASYEQYF. In DNA, the CDR3 is TGTGCCAGCAGCTTGGGGCTAGCGGCCTCCTACGAGCAGTACTTC.